One sample yielded the 8 T cell receptor beta chains listed below, sequenced in a study of beta chain features in type 1 diabetes. The authors reverse transcribed all of the isolated RNA, so sequencing captured expressed TCRB transcripts. Using immunoSEQ multiplex PCR, the repertoire was profiled, and TCRdb retains in-frame clones only, with some absent. The sample carries hundreds of thousands of clones, more than 12% recorded once. The study's findings and limits: Across all four CD4+ subsets, people with type 1 diabetes showed modestly shorter TCRB CDR3s.

Their antigens are not known. The sample taken for sequencing was naive CD4+ T cells from blood. All receptors come from a man aged 18 to 35 with type 1 diabetes.

The chain recombines TRBV7-9 with TRBJ2-2; the D call may be TRBD1 or TRBD2 (5 bases each). Germline V lookup: CDR1 SEHNR, CDR2 FQNEAQ (reference sequence). This CDR3 comprises 16 residues. V was pared by 4 bases and J by 1 base, with 13 bases between. CDR3 coding DNA: TGTGCCAGCAGCTCTCCGGGACCGATGAACACCGGGGAGCTGTTTTTT. It encodes CASSSPGPMNTGELFF.

This clone occurred a few times. The chain joins TRBV28 to TRBJ2-3; TRBD1 agrees at 8 bases. CDR1 is MDHEN, CDR2 SYDVKM, per germline. After removal of 5 bases from V and 4 bases from J, the junction contained 8 bases not matched to a gene. This CDR3 spans 15 amino acids. CDR3 nucleotides: TGTGCCAGCAGTCCAGGAGGACAGGGACCAGATACGCAGTATTTT. Translated: CASSPGGQGPDTQYF.

The chain couples TRBV7-9 to TRBJ2-7, with 11 positions matching TRBD1. Losses at the gene ends were 8 bases for V and 6 bases for J; bases not matched to a gene: 3. Germline V gene data show CDR1 as SEHNR and CDR2 as FQNEAQ (reference sequence). The CDR3 extends over 12 amino acids. The CDR3 protein is CASQGTGGEQYF. The CDR3 DNA reads TGTGCCAGCCAGGGGACAGGGGGCGAGCAGTACTTC.

This clone was observed a handful of times. The sample has other DNA sequences that encode this CDR3 too. The chain uses TRBV11-1 and TRBJ2-3; D gene unclear. The ends were cut back, 5 bases at V and 1 base at J, with 4 bases in the middle. Looked up from germline, CDR1 is SGHAT and CDR2 is FQDESV (reference sequence). The CDR3 consists of 12 residues. The CDR3 nucleotides read TGTGCCAGCAGCCTCCGCACAGATACGCAGTATTTT. This encodes CASSLRTDTQYF.

This sequence joins TRBV29-1 and TRBJ2-5; the match to TRBD1 covers 10 bases. Per germline, CDR1 SQVTM and CDR2 ANQGSEA. V dropped 6 bases and J dropped 5; count of bases not matched to a gene: 6. The CDR3 spans 13 residues. CDR3 bases: TGCAGCGTAACCGGGACAGGGGTCGAGACCCAGTACTTC. As protein: CSVTGTGVETQYF.

The chain combines TRBV19 with TRBJ2-1, with D tentatively TRBD1 (5 bases). The CDR3 loop spans 15 amino acids. Germline V gene data show CDR1 as LNHDA and CDR2 as SQIVND (reference sequence). V was pared by 4 bases and J by 4 bases, with 14 bases between. The chain's CDR3 is CASSRGLDLYNEQFF. CDR3 bases: TGTGCCAGTAGTAGGGGCCTGGATCTATACAATGAGCAGTTCTTC. Complete variable domain (other parts from reference TRBV19 and TRBJ2-1): DGGITQSPKYLFRKEGQNVTLSCEQNLNHDAMYWYRQDPGQGLRLIYYSQIVNDFQKGDIAEGYSVSREKKESFPLTVTSAQKNPTAFYLCASSRGLDLYNEQFFGPGTRLTVL.

This chain connects TRBV19 to TRBJ2-7; D is uncertain. Deletions cut 0 bases from V and 2 bases from J, with 8 bases between. This CDR3 contains 14 residues. Germline values: CDR1 LNHDA, CDR2 SQIVND (reference sequence). DNA for the CDR3: TGTGCCAGTAGTATAGACCTGGGCCCCTACGAGCAGTACTTC. It is translated as CASSIDLGPYEQYF. The whole variable domain, remainder taken from reference TRBV19 and TRBJ2-7, is DGGITQSPKYLFRKEGQNVTLSCEQNLNHDAMYWYRQDPGQGLRLIYYSQIVNDFQKGDIAEGYSVSREKKESFPLTVTSAQKNPTAFYLCASSIDLGPYEQYFGPGTRLTVT.

The rearrangement uses TRBV10-3 and TRBJ2-6, with 7 bases fitting TRBD1. J was trimmed by 0 bases and V by 4 bases; bases with no gene match: 6. Germline CDR1 ENHRY, CDR2 SYGVKD. This CDR3 has 17 residues. CDR3 bases: TGTGCCATCAGTGGGACAGGTGCCAGCTCTGGGGCCAACGTCCTGACTTTC. It specifies CAISGTGASSGANVLTF.